Each of the 25 T cell receptor beta chains below was sequenced from the same sample in a study of blood T cell repertoires in COVID-19. The method was immunoSEQ multiplex PCR; TCRdb's version includes in-frame clones alone and lacks a portion of them. The sample holds about 230,000 clones; roughly 86% are singletons and the top ten take roughly 4%. Sequencing used PBMCs or T cells enriched from blood (not recorded which). These TCRs come from a woman aged 30 to 39 with acute COVID-19.

The chain recombines TRBV25-1 with TRBJ1-2; D not resolved. V dropped 6 bases and J dropped 4 bases, with 18 bases sitting between them. This CDR3 contains 15 residues. Germline lookup yields CDR1 MGHDK and CDR2 SYGVNS. CDR3 sequence reads: CASSGVGSLTYGYTF. The CDR3 coding sequence is TGTGCCAGCAGCGGGGTGGGCAGCTTAACCTATGGCTACACCTTC.

Here the CDR3 DNA reads TGTGCCAGCAGTTTTGGTGCAGGGGCGGTGTACGAGCAGTACTTC. Translation: CASSFGAGAVYEQYF. The V gene is TRBV27, the J gene TRBJ2-7; possible D gene TRBD1, 6 bases. Trimming took 3 bases from V and 4 from J, leaving 16 bases between them. This CDR3 has 15 residues. CDR1 is MNHEY, CDR2 SMNVEV, per germline (reference sequence).

The table lists this clone with a count of one. V is TRBV2 and J is TRBJ2-3; 11 bases agree with TRBD1. Trimming took 5 bases from V and 3 from J; bases not matched to a gene: 4. The CDR3 loop spans 15 amino acids. Germline values: CDR1 SNHLY, CDR2 FYNNEI. CDR3 protein: CASSLDRGQTDTQYF. DNA for the CDR3: TGTGCCAGCAGTCTGGACAGGGGGCAGACAGATACGCAGTATTTT.

Remarks on this clone: The sample holds other DNA sequences that translate to the same CDR3. The rearrangement joins TRBV11-2 to TRBJ1-1, with D maybe TRBD1 (5 bases). With 0 bases removed from V and 0 bases from J, the gap between germline ends came to 8 bases. Germline V gene sequence: CDR1 SGHAT, CDR2 FQNNGV. The CDR3 consists of 15 residues. The CDR3 DNA is TGTGCCAGCAGCTTAGATCAGGGTTTGAACACTGAAGCTTTCTTT. Amino acid sequence: CASSLDQGLNTEAFF.

This chain links TRBV7-2 with TRBJ2-1, with 8 positions matching TRBD1. This CDR3 region has 15 residues. Per germline, CDR1 SGHTA and CDR2 FQGNSA. Trimming took 5 bases from V and 4 from J; bases not matched to a gene: 7. Here the CDR3 reads CASSQDRGGYNEQFF. The CDR3 DNA is TGTGCCAGCAGCCAAGACAGGGGTGGGTACAATGAGCAGTTCTTC.

This chain joins TRBV21-1 and TRBJ2-1; the tabulated D call, TRBD2, remains unverified against the DNA. TRBV21-1 counts as a pseudogene. The CDR3 runs to 16 residues. The CDR3 here is CASTLVRLAGNNEQFF. CDR3 bases: TGTGCCAGCACCTTGGTAAGGCTAGCGGGGAACAATGAGCAGTTCTTC.

There are a few counts of this clone. The chain joins TRBV2 to TRBJ2-7; the D gene is possibly TRBD1 (6 bases). V dropped 5 bases and J dropped 6 bases, with 17 bases sitting between them. The germline CDR1 and CDR2 sequences are SNHLY and FYNNEI. The CDR3 covers 14 residues. The CDR3 bases are TGTGCCAGCAGTCCAAGCGCGACAGGTCGCGAGCAGTACTTC. This encodes CASSPSATGREQYF.

This chain connects TRBV2 to TRBJ1-6; D gene ambiguous. Per germline, CDR1 SNHLY and CDR2 FYNNEI. Trimming stripped 3 bases from V and 7 bases from J, with 7 bases between. CDR3 length: 13 residues. In DNA form, the CDR3 reads TGTGCCAGCAGTGACAGATTAAATTCACCCCTCCACTTT. Translating it yields CASSDRLNSPLHF.

The V call is TRBV7-3, the J call TRBJ1-2, with 12 bases lining up with TRBD1. Germline V gives CDR1 SGHTA, CDR2 FQGTGA. With 0 bases clipped from V and 7 bases from J, the junction kept 3 bases outside the gene matches. This CDR3 comprises 15 residues. As DNA, the CDR3 is TGTGCCAGCAGCTTAACGGGACAGGGGGCGCGTGGCTACACCTTC. Protein product: CASSLTGQGARGYTF.

This clone was seen once. Written as DNA, the CDR3 is TGTGCCAGCAGGTCCACTAGCGGGGTGAGAGATACGCAGTATTTT. This codes for CASRSTSGVRDTQYF. The rearrangement uses TRBV7-9 and TRBJ2-3; TRBD2 agrees at 10 bases. The V segment lost 6 bases and the J segment 5 bases; nucleotides outside the gene matches: 8. The CDR3 is made up of 15 amino acids. CDR1 and CDR2 from the germline V gene are SEHNR and FQNEAQ (reference sequence).

Only one count was recorded for this clone. The V gene is TRBV13, the J gene TRBJ2-7, with 7 bases fitting TRBD1. The CDR3 sequence is 15 residues long. V shed 0 bases, J shed 3 bases, and the junction held 5 bases outside the gene matches. The germline CDR1 and CDR2 sequences are PRHDT and FYEKMQ (reference sequence). CDR3 bases: TGTGCCAGCAGCTTAGGCCCCGGGACAGACTACGAGCAGTACTTC. As protein: CASSLGPGTDYEQYF.

This chain links TRBV9 with TRBJ2-5, with D possibly being TRBD1 (6 bases). Germline lookup yields CDR1 SGDLS and CDR2 YYNGEE. The V and J ends lost 1 base and 2 bases respectively, with 9 bases between them. This CDR3 spans 14 amino acids. The CDR3 sequence: CASSVQGSQETQYF. The DNA for the CDR3 is TGTGCCAGCAGCGTACAGGGGTCTCAAGAGACCCAGTACTTC.

The rearrangement uses TRBV7-2 and TRBJ2-1; D ambiguous. The CDR3 loop spans 11 amino acids. Germline V gene data show CDR1 as SGHTA and CDR2 as FQGNSA. The germline V and J ends were trimmed by 5 bases and 7 bases, with 6 bases remaining between them. The CDR3 is CASSRQNEQFF. Written as DNA, the CDR3 is TGTGCCAGCAGCCGACAAAATGAGCAGTTCTTC.

The V and J genes are TRBV7-9 and TRBJ1-1, with D uncertain. The CDR3 totals 13 residues. The germline V and J ends were trimmed by 5 bases and 5 bases, with 12 bases remaining between them. Looked up from germline, CDR1 is SEHNR and CDR2 is FQNEAQ (reference sequence). The CDR3: CASSLREKTEAFF. The CDR3 DNA reads TGTGCCAGCAGCCTCCGGGAGAAAACTGAAGCTTTCTTT.

The chain employs TRBV5-5 and TRBJ1-2; D is undetermined. CDR3 size: 12 residues. CDR1 is SGHKS, CDR2 YYEKEE, per germline (reference sequence). Trimming shortened V by 4 bases and J by 7 bases, and 11 bases separated the two germline ends. In nucleotides, the CDR3 is TGTGCCAGCAGCCTGAGCGGGTCTGGCTACACCTTC. Its translation: CASSLSGSGYTF.

The CDR3 DNA follows: TGTGCCAGCAGTCACCAGGGTGAGCAGTTCTTC. Protein sequence: CASSHQGEQFF. The V and J genes are TRBV6-5 and TRBJ2-1; tentatively, D is TRBD1 (5 bases). The germline gives CDR1 MNHEY, CDR2 SVGAGI. V was clipped by 5 bases and J by 9 bases, with 8 bases between them. The CDR3 length is 11 residues.

This sequence joins TRBV27 and TRBJ2-2; TRBD1 might be the D (5 bases). The CDR3 extends over 15 amino acids. V was cut by 3 bases and J by 4 bases, with 12 bases left in between. Germline V gene lookup returns CDR1 MNHEY and CDR2 SMNVEV (reference sequence). DNA for the CDR3: TGTGCCAGCAGTTTCAACCAGGGCCTCACCGGGGAGCTGTTTTTT. This gives the protein CASSFNQGLTGELFF.

V is TRBV4-3 and J is TRBJ1-5, with D possibly TRBD1 on 6 matching bases. The CDR3 contains 16 residues. Trimming removed 1 base from V and 0 bases from J, with 10 bases in between. Germline values: CDR1 LGHNA, CDR2 YSLEER. The chain's CDR3 is CASSQGTEPSNQPQHF. CDR3 coding DNA: TGCGCCAGCAGCCAAGGGACAGAACCTAGCAATCAGCCCCAGCATTTT.

The chain has TRBV9 and TRBJ2-5; 11 bases fit TRBD2. The trim removed 0 bases at V and 5 bases at J, leaving 9 bases unmatched. The germline V gene has CDR1 SGDLS and CDR2 YYNGEE. The CDR3 is 17 amino acids. CDR3: CASSVEVSGGAWETQYF. The CDR3 bases are TGTGCCAGCAGCGTAGAGGTTAGCGGGGGGGCTTGGGAGACCCAGTACTTC.

This chain uses TRBV28 with TRBJ1-1; 8 positions match TRBD1. CDR1 is MDHEN, CDR2 SYDVKM, per germline. CDR3 size: 14 residues. Losses at the gene ends were 5 bases for V and 4 bases for J; bases not matched to a gene: 6. The CDR3 region has the DNA TGTGCCAGCAGTCGACTAGACAGGGGCACTGAAGCTTTCTTT. Residues: CASSRLDRGTEAFF.

The chain carries TRBV13 and TRBJ2-7; TRBD2 might be the D (6 bases). V gave up 6 bases and J gave up 2 bases, with 17 bases separating them. This CDR3 has 15 residues. Per germline, CDR1 PRHDT and CDR2 FYEKMQ (reference sequence). DNA for the CDR3: TGTGCCAGCAGGCACCGAGGAGGGACCCCCTACGAGCAGTACTTC. Translation: CASRHRGGTPYEQYF.

The chain has TRBV27 and TRBJ2-1; 10 nucleotides match TRBD1. The CDR3 extends over 18 amino acids. J was trimmed by 0 bases and V by 6 bases; bases with no gene match: 11. Germline-derived CDR1 and CDR2 are MNHEY and SMNVEV (reference sequence). This CDR3 is CASSSGTGVLSSYNEQFF. CDR3 nucleotides: TGTGCCAGCAGCTCCGGGACAGGGGTCCTGAGCTCCTACAATGAGCAGTTCTTC.

The chain links TRBV5-1 to TRBJ2-7; the D gene is possibly TRBD1 (6 bases). V gave up 4 bases and J gave up 3 bases, with 11 bases separating them. This CDR3 has 13 amino acids. Germline V lookup: CDR1 SGHRS, CDR2 YFSETQ. CDR3 sequence: CASSPGQLYEQYF. CDR3 DNA sequence: TGCGCCAGCAGCCCCGGACAGCTCTACGAGCAGTACTTC.

The chain joins TRBV14 to TRBJ1-5; 7 bases align to TRBD1. Unmatched junction bases numbered 5, after V lost 3 bases and J lost 9 bases. CDR1 is SGHDN, CDR2 FVKESK, per germline. The CDR3 is made up of 13 amino acids. CDR3 region: CASSHRQGGPQHF. CDR3 coding DNA: TGTGCCAGCAGCCACCGACAGGGAGGGCCCCAGCATTTT.

The chain employs TRBV18 and TRBJ1-4; 10 nucleotides match TRBD1. Per germline, CDR1 KGHSH and CDR2 LQKENI. The CDR3 is 16 residues long. Unmatched junction bases numbered 8, after V lost 3 bases and J lost 7 bases. The CDR3 loop reads CASSPTGTGEGEKLFF. The CDR3 DNA sequence: TGTGCCAGCTCACCGACCGGGACAGGGGAGGGTGAAAAACTGTTTTTT.